This T cell receptor (beta chain) derives from a study of T cell responses to AZD1222 COVID-19 vaccine. Study summary: Pooling was applied to second doses at about 4 or about 12 weeks. General study points: Clonal diversity was possibly underestimated, and white British individuals and females predominated among donors. Close to half of all spike-specific TCRs reportedly target regions of the variants that are unmutated. None of the repertoires were sampled until the peak T cell response had passed.

Profiled with immunoSEQ multiplex PCR; TCRdb holds only in-frame clones, not every one. The table has roughly 130,000 clones, 80% to 90% seen once; the top ten hold about 3%. Note on this clone: Its antigen remains unknown.

The germline V and J ends were trimmed by 4 bases and 5 bases, with 15 bases remaining between them. Germline V CDR1 and CDR2: SGDLS, YYNGEE. This CDR3 region has 14 residues. The V and J genes are TRBV9 and TRBJ1-1; D possibly corresponds to TRBD1 (6 bases). The source material was peripheral blood, sampled on day 0 of AZD1222 vaccination. This receptor was taken from an adult in good health. The CDR3 region is CASSQGPVGTEAFF. The CDR3 coding sequence is TGTGCCAGCAGCCAGGGGCCGGTAGGGACTGAAGCTTTCTTT.